This T cell receptor beta chain is from a study of regulatory T cells in long-lasting Graves disease. At the level of the study: To qualify as persistent, Graves' disease required over 5 years of antithyroid drugs with positive TSH receptor antibodies. Study-wide results and caveats: There was favoring of TRBV28, TRBJ1-2 and TRBJ2-5 in persistent disease.

Arm-PCR with iRepertoire HTBI primers amplified the CDR3 regions for these TCR beta libraries. TCRdb reanalysed the multiplex PCR reads using MiXCR and keeps one entry per CDR3 protein. The sample has about 460,000 distinct CDR3 sequences, about 20% seen once; the top ten hold approximately 14%. This clonotype was picked up a small number of times. Its specificity is not known. As to time point: persistent/refractory GD, antithyroid drugs over 5 years with positive TRAb. With RNA extracted from PBMCs as input, the TCR library was made. CDR1 and CDR2 (germline): MNHGY, SVAAGI. The CDR3 has 15 residues. V was trimmed by 4 bases and J by 3 bases, leaving 13 bases between them.

This chain links TRBV6-9 with TRBJ1-5; tentative D call: TRBD1 (5 bases). This receptor was obtained from a female donor with Graves disease. Sample: peripheral blood mononuclear cells (PBMCs), taken when the disease was refractory, from a patient treated with antithyroid drugs. CDR3 residues: CASSSRRGSNQPQHF. In DNA, the CDR3 is TGTGCCAGCAGTTCCCGCCGGGGGTCCAATCAGCCCCAGCATTTT.